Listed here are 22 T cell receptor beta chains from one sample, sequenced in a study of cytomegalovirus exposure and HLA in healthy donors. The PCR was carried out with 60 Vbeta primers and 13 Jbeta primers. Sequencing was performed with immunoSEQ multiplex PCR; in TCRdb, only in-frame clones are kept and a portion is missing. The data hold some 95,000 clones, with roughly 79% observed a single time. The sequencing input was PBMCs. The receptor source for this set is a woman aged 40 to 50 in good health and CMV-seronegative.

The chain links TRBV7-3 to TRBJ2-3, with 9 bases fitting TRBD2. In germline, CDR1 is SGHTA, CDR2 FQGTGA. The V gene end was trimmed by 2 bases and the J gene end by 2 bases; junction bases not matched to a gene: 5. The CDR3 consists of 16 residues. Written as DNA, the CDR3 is TGTGCCAGCAGCTTACGTCTAGCGGGGTACACAGATACGCAGTATTTT. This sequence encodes CASSLRLAGYTDTQYF.

CDR3: CSVEDLNEGNEQFF. CDR3 bases: TGCAGCGTTGAAGATCTGAACGAGGGCAATGAGCAGTTCTTC. The chain employs TRBV29-1 and TRBJ2-1, with D tentatively TRBD2 (5 bases). Germline V CDR1 and CDR2: SQVTM, ANQGSEA. CDR3 length: 14 residues. The V end lost 0 bases, the J end lost 6 bases, and 12 bases lay between the germline ends.

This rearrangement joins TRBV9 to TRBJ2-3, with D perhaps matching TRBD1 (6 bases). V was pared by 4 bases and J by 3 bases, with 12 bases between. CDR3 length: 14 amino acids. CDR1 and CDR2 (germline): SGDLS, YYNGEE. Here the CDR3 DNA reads TGTGCCAGCAGCCTGGACAGTTCAACAGATACGCAGTATTTT. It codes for CASSLDSSTDTQYF.

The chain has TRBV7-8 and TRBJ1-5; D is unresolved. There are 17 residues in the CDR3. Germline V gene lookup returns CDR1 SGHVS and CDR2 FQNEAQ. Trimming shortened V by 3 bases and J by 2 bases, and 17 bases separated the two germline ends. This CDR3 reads CASSFRVSNTGNQPQHF. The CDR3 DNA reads TGTGCCAGCAGCTTCCGGGTCTCCAATACGGGCAATCAGCCCCAGCATTTT.

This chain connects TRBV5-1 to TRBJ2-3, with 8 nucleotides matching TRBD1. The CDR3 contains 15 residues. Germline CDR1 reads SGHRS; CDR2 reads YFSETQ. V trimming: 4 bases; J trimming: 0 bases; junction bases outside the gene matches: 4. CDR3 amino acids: CASSEGQASTDTQYF. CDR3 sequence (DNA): TGCGCCAGCAGCGAGGGACAGGCTAGCACAGATACGCAGTATTTT.

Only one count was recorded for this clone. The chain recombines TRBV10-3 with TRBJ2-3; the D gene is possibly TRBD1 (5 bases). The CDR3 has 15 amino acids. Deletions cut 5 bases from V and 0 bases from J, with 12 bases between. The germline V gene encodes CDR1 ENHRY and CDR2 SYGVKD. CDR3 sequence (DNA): TGTGCCATCAGTAGGGTGGGGCGTAGCACAGATACGCAGTATTTT. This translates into CAISRVGRSTDTQYF.

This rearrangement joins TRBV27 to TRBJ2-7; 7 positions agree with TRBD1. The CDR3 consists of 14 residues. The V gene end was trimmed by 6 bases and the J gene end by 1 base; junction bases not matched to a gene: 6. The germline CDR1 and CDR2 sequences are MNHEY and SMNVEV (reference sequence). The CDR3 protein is CASRARQGSYEQYF. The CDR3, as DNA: TGTGCCAGCAGAGCTCGACAGGGATCCTACGAGCAGTACTTC.

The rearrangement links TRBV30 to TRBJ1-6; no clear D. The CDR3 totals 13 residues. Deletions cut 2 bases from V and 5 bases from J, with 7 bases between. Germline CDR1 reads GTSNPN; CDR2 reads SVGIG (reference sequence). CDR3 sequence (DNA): TGTGCCTGGAGTCTCAGAAATAATTCACCCCTCCACTTT. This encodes CAWSLRNNSPLHF. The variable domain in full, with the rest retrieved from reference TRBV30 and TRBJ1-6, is SQTIHQWPATLVQPVGSPLSLECTVEGTSNPNLYWYRQAAGRGLQLLFYSVGIGQISSEVPQNLSASRPQDRQFILSSKKLLLSDSGFYLCAWSLRNNSPLHFGNGTRLTVT.

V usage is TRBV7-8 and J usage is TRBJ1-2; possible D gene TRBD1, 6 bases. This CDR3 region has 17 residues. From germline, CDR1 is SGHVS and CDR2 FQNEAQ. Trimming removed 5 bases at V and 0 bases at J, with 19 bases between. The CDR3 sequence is CASSLPPTRGANYGYTF. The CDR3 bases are TGTGCCAGCAGCCTCCCTCCCACCAGGGGCGCTAACTATGGCTACACCTTC.

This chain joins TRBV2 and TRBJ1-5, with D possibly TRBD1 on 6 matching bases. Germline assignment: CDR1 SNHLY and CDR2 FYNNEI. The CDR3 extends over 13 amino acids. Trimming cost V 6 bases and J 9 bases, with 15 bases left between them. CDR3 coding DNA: TGTGCCAGCAGGGAGGGGGGGGATAGGCCCCAGCATTTT. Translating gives CASREGGDRPQHF.

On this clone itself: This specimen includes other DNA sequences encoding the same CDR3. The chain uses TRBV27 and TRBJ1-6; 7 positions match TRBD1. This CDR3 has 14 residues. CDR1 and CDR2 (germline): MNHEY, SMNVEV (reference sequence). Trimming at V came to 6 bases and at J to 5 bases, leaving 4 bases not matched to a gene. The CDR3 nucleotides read TGTGCCAGCAGGCCGGGACAGAATAATTCACCCCTCCACTTT. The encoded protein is CASRPGQNNSPLHF.

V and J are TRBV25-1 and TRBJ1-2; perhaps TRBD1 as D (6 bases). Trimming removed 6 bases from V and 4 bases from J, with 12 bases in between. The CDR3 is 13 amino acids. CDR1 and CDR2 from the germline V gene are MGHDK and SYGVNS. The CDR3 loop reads CASSQGQIYGYTF. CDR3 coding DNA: TGTGCCAGCAGCCAGGGGCAAATCTATGGCTACACCTTC.

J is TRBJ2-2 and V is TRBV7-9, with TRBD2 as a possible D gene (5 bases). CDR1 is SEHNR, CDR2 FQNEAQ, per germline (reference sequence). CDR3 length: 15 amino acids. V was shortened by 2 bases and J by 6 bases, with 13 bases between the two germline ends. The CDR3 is CASSLRVTAAGELFF. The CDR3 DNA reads TGTGCCAGCAGCTTACGTGTTACAGCGGCCGGGGAGCTGTTTTTT.

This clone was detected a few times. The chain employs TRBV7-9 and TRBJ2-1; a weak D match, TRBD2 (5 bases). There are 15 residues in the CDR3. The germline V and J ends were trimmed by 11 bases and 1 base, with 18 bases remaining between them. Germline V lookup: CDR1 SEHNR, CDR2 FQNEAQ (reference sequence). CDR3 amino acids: CALRGEGSSYNEQFF. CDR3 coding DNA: TGTGCCCTCCGGGGAGAGGGCTCGTCCTACAATGAGCAGTTCTTC.

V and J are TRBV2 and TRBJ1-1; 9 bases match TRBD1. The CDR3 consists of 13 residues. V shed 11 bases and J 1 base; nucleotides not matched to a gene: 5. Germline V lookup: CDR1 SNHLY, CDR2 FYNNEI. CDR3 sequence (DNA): TGTGCCTACAGGGGGCAAGAGAACACTGAAGCTTTCTTT. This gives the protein CAYRGQENTEAFF.

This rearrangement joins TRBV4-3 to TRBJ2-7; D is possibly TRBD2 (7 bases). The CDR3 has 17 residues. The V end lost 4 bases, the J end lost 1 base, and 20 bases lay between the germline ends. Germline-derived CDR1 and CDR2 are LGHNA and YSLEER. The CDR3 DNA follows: TGCGCCAGCAGCCCCCGAGGGGGGGGCGTTGGGTCCTACGAGCAGTACTTC. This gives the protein CASSPRGGGVGSYEQYF.

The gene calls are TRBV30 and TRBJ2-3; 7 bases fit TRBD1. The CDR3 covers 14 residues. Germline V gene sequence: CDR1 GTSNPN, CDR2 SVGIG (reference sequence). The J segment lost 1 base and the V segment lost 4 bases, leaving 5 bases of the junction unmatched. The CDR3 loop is CAWKYRGRTDTQYF. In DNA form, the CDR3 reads TGTGCCTGGAAGTACAGGGGACGCACAGATACGCAGTATTTT.

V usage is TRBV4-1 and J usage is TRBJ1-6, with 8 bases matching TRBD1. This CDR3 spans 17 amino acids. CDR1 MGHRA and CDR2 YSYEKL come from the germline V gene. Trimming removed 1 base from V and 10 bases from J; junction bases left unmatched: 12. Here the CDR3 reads CASSQVERRTGPSPLHF. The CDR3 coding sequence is TGCGCCAGCAGCCAAGTTGAAAGGAGGACAGGGCCCTCACCCCTCCACTTT.

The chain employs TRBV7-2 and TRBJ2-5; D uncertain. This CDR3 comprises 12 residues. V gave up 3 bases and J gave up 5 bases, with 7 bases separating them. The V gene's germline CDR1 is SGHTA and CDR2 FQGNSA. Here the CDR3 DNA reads TGTGCCAGCAGCTTTGGGCCTGAGACCCAGTACTTC. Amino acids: CASSFGPETQYF.

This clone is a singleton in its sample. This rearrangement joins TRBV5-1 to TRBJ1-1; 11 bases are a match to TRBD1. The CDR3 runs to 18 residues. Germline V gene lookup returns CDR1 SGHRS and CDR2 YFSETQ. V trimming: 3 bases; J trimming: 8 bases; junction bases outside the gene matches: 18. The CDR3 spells CASSSARTGGYFLVEAFF. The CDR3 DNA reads TGCGCCAGCAGCTCGGCACGGACAGGGGGCTATTTTTTAGTCGAAGCTTTCTTT.

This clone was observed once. Here the CDR3 reads CASSYASGDSNYGYTF. The CDR3 region has the DNA TGTGCCAGCAGTTACGCGAGCGGGGATTCCAACTATGGCTACACCTTC. The rearrangement joins TRBV6-5 to TRBJ1-2; no definite D call. V lost 2 bases and J lost 2, with 15 bases in between. The CDR3 runs to 16 residues. Per the germline V gene, CDR1 is MNHEY and CDR2 is SVGAGI.

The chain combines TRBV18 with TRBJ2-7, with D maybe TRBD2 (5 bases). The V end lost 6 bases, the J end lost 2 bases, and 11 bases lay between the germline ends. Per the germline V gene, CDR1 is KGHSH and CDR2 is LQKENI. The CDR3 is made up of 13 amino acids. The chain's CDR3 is CASSEGQTYEQYF. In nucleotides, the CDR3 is TGTGCCAGCTCTGAGGGCCAGACCTACGAGCAGTACTTC. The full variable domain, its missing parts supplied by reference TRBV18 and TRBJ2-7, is NAGVMQNPRHLVRRRGQEARLRCSPMKGHSHVYWYRQLPEEGLKFMVYLQKENIIDESGMPKERFSAEFPKEGPSILRIQQVVRGDSAAYFCASSEGQTYEQYFGPGTRLTVT.